The following is a TCR beta chain sequence with its context. The protocol was immunoSEQ multiplex PCR, while the TCRdb copy is restricted to in-frame clones and leaves out a portion. The data contain 200,000 or so clones, roughly 87% of them singletons. The sample originates from a study of blood T cell repertoires in COVID-19. CDR3 length: 16 residues. J was trimmed by 3 bases and V by 0 bases; bases with no gene match: 2. Per the germline V gene, CDR1 is MNHEY and CDR2 is SVGAGI. The sequence was collected from a man aged 25 to 40 who had recovered from COVID-19. Input material: PBMCs or T cells enriched from blood (not recorded which). The chain joins TRBV6-5 to TRBJ2-1, with 10 bases matching TRBD2. The chain's CDR3 is CASSYSGLAFYNEQFF. The CDR3 DNA is TGTGCCAGCAGTTACTCGGGACTAGCGTTCTACAATGAGCAGTTCTTC.